The 2 T cell receptor beta chains listed next were all sequenced from one sample in a study of neurological immune-mediated disorders. One entry per CDR3 protein, called by TCRdb with MiXCR from the 5' RACE reads. The sample gives around 33,000 distinct CDR3 sequences, 20% to 25% of which show up once; 25% to 30% is in the top ten. The sample was CD4+ T cells from blood. Receptor source: a middle-aged man with HTLV-1-associated myelopathy (HAM/TSP).

This clonotype was detected only once. The CDR3 bases are TGTGCCAGCAGCCACCGAAGGACAGGGAGCACCGGGGAGCTGTTTTTT. It encodes CASSHRRTGSTGELFF. The chain uses TRBV3-1 and TRBJ2-2; 8 nucleotides align to TRBD1. V lost 3 bases, J lost 4 bases, and 7 bases stayed unmatched. The CDR3 sequence is 16 residues long. Germline V CDR1 and CDR2: LGHDT, YNNKEL (reference sequence).

The chain links TRBV18 to TRBJ1-2; D uncertain. Trimming took off 2 bases at V and 7 bases at J, with 11 bases between the two ends. Germline V gives CDR1 KGHSH, CDR2 LQKENI. The CDR3 loop spans 13 amino acids. Here the CDR3 reads CASSPSDTRGYTF. The CDR3 DNA reads as TGTGCCAGCTCACCATCCGACACCCGTGGCTACACCTTC. Using reference TRBV18 and TRBJ1-2 for the parts outside the CDR3, the full variable domain is NAGVMQNPRHLVRRRGQEARLRCSPMKGHSHVYWYRQLPEEGLKFMVYLQKENIIDESGMPKERFSAEFPKEGPSILRIQQVVRGDSAAYFCASSPSDTRGYTFGSGTRLTVV.